This T cell receptor beta chain comes out of a study of blood T cell repertoires in COVID-19 (TCRdb year 2020). Regarding the complete study: Collaborator samples came from the United States, Italy and Spain and covered acute and convalescent phases of COVID-19. Samples came from the ongoing ImmuneRACE study (first 160 participants) plus 1,254 subjects from 6 global collaborators. Sample metadata almost always included a de-identified subject ID, COVID-19 status, age in years and sex. A freely available public database, intended as a resource for researchers studying the immune response to SARS-CoV-2, is where the repertoires were released. Where available, HLA class I and class II types were taken from metadata supplied by the sample provider and were not determined by assay-based typing. Subjects who had been exposed to COVID-19, were actively infected with it, or had recovered from it provided the deeply sampled blood TCRbeta repertoires that made up the dataset. The prospective study material was composed of cDNA or gDNA derived from T cells, B-cell-depleted T cells, or PBMCs. Here is what the overall study found, with its caveats: Clinical and demographic metadata were provided uncurated, with the amount varying by source and participant.

Participants in the prospective study were aged 18 to 89 years, lived in about two dozen United States geographic areas, and enrolled through a virtual design. In the prospective study, cohorts were assigned on the basis of participant-reported clinical history obtained from a screening survey and a study questionnaire. Mobile phlebotomists in the prospective study collected whole blood, serum and a nasopharyngeal or oropharyngeal swab from every participant. Participants in the prospective study had the option to provide additional blood draws and questionnaires over a roughly two-month period. Before DNA extraction, blood samples from the prospective study were shipped at room temperature or frozen. From cysteine to phenylalanine, the CDR3 is 13 amino acids long. Only the CDR3 portion is preserved as DNA: 39 bases, with reading frame beginning at the first base. V gives up 5 bases and J gives up 4 bases, and the segment between their germline ends measures 12 bases. Taken from the germline V gene, the CDR1 and CDR2 loops are SGHRS and YFSETQ.

TCRbeta CDR3 regions were amplified from genomic DNA by means of the immunoSEQ Assay, a bias-controlled multiplex PCR. Per the source publication's procedure: Nucleated cell counts per sample were estimated from amplification of reference gene primers within the assay. Sequence reads were collapsed and filtered to measure the absolute abundance of every unique TCRbeta CDR3 rearrangement. Productive Simpson clonality was computed per sample as the square root of Simpson's diversity index over productive rearrangements. TCRdb's version of the immuneACCESS table is confined to in-frame rearrangements and falls short of the full clone set. An unresolved V gene accounts for under half of the shortfall where checked; the remainder is of unknown origin. The D gene and trimming were derived from the DNA, and the V and J assignments and clone size from that table. The sample table shows approximately 180,000 clones, and more than 65% are seen once. The biggest ten clones account for about a sixth of the sample.

Worth noting for this clone: No cognate antigen has been identified for it. Qualities for individual bases were not recorded, and no much larger clone is one base off.

Recombination connected TRBV5-1 to TRBJ1-1; the D gene lacks a confident call. The sequenced material came from PBMCs or T cells enriched from blood (not recorded which). The sequence was collected from a woman aged 45-59 years with acute COVID-19. The nucleotide sequence reads TGCGCCAGCAGAGTTGCGGAGATCACTGAAGCTTTCTTT. Its amino acids are CASRVAEITEAFF.